Listed here are 10 T cell receptor beta chains from one sample, sequenced in a study of regulatory T cells. Overall study results and limits: In CD3G-deficient patients, conventional CD4+ T cells were enriched for hydrophobic CDR3 residues at positions 6 and 7.

Primers: 52 TRBV forward and 13 TRBJ reverse. Profiled with immunoSEQ multiplex PCR; TCRdb holds only in-frame clones, not every one. The sample includes tens of thousands of clones, nearly 95% of them seen just once. These receptors are not linked to any known antigen. The sequenced sample consisted of conventional CD4+ T cells sorted from blood. The receptors were gathered from a child aged 2 to 10 with CD3G deficiency.

The chain joins TRBV28 to TRBJ2-1, with 9 bases matching TRBD2. The V and J ends lost 5 bases and 4 bases, in that order; junction bases with no gene match: 3. Per the germline V gene, CDR1 is MDHEN and CDR2 is SYDVKM. The CDR3 has 14 amino acids. CDR3 DNA sequence: TGTGCCAGCAGTCCGGGACTAGCTTACAATGAGCAGTTCTTC. This translates into CASSPGLAYNEQFF.

The chain links TRBV11-1 to TRBJ2-7, with D perhaps matching TRBD2 (6 bases). Trimming pared 2 bases from V and 5 bases from J, leaving 10 bases between. This CDR3 region has 13 residues. Per the germline V gene, CDR1 is SGHAT and CDR2 is FQDESV (reference sequence). CDR3 amino acids: CASSLLGGHEQYF. CDR3 sequence (DNA): TGTGCCAGCAGCTTATTGGGGGGACACGAGCAGTACTTC.

This clone was seen a few times. The gene calls are TRBV28 and TRBJ1-1, with D perhaps TRBD1 (6 bases). V was clipped by 3 bases and J by 4 bases, with 12 bases between them. Looked up from germline, CDR1 is MDHEN and CDR2 is SYDVKM. CDR3 size: 14 residues. The CDR3 DNA reads TGTGCCAGCAGTTTGTCCGGGGGCGTCACTGAAGCTTTCTTT. This codes for CASSLSGGVTEAFF. Variable domain in full (rest from reference TRBV28 and TRBJ1-1): DVKVTQSSRYLVKRTGEKVFLECVQDMDHENMFWYRQDPGLGLRLIYFSYDVKMKEKGDIPEGYSVSREKKERFSLILESASTNQTSMYLCASSLSGGVTEAFFGQGTRLTVV.

This chain's CDR3 is CASSSAINGDLNTEAFF. The CDR3 nucleotides read TGTGCCAGCAGTTCCGCGATAAACGGGGATTTGAACACTGAAGCTTTCTTT. The V and J genes are TRBV28 and TRBJ1-1; no firm D call. The length of the CDR3 is 17 residues. Deletions cut 4 bases from V and 0 bases from J, with 18 bases between. Germline V gene lookup returns CDR1 MDHEN and CDR2 SYDVKM.

The rearrangement joins TRBV5-1 to TRBJ2-7; 9 bases align to TRBD1. In germline, CDR1 is SGHRS, CDR2 YFSETQ. This CDR3 has 16 amino acids. V dropped 3 bases and J dropped 2; count of bases not matched to a gene: 9. CDR3 nucleotides: TGCGCCAGCAGCTCCGAACCGGGACAGGGAGCCTACGAGCAGTACTTC. Amino acids: CASSSEPGQGAYEQYF.

The chain has TRBV6-1 and TRBJ1-2; no clear D gene. Looked up from germline, CDR1 is MNHNS and CDR2 is SASEGT. The CDR3 has 14 residues. The V gene lost 0 bases and the J gene lost 8 bases, with 13 bases spanning the gap. CDR3 bases: TGTGCCAGCAGTGAAGCGCACGGGGTTCGGGGCTACACCTTC. Protein sequence: CASSEAHGVRGYTF.

This sequence joins TRBV28 and TRBJ2-3; 7 bases align to TRBD1. V lost 4 bases, J lost 6 bases, and 7 bases stayed unmatched. Per germline, CDR1 MDHEN and CDR2 SYDVKM. CDR3 size: 14 residues. The CDR3 loop is CASSSRQGSDTQYF. In DNA form, the CDR3 reads TGTGCCAGCAGTTCCCGACAGGGCAGCGATACGCAGTATTTT.

The chain couples TRBV28 to TRBJ2-5; D call uncertain. V lost 6 bases and J 3 bases, leaving 11 bases between the germline ends. The CDR3 totals 13 residues. Germline V gives CDR1 MDHEN, CDR2 SYDVKM. CDR3 bases: TGTGCCAGCAGCAAACAGCTGAAAGAGACCCAGTACTTC. It codes for CASSKQLKETQYF.

The V gene is TRBV5-1, the J gene TRBJ2-2; perhaps TRBD2 as D (5 bases). CDR1 SGHRS and CDR2 YFSETQ come from the germline V gene. The CDR3 sequence is 15 residues long. Trimming pared 7 bases from V and 6 bases from J, leaving 19 bases between. For the CDR3, the DNA is TGCGCCAGCCGCCGGGTTCTCGGGGAAGCCGGGGAGCTGTTTTTT. Protein: CASRRVLGEAGELFF.

The rearrangement uses TRBV7-9 and TRBJ2-3; D call uncertain. The CDR3 is made up of 14 amino acids. V was trimmed by 0 bases and J by 4 bases, leaving 8 bases between them. The germline CDR1 and CDR2 sequences are SEHNR and FQNEAQ (reference sequence). CDR3 bases: TGTGCCAGCAGCTTAGCGTTCAGGTCAGATACGCAGTATTTT. Its protein is CASSLAFRSDTQYF.